This TCR beta chain was recorded in a study of blood T cell repertoires in COVID-19. The germline V and J ends were trimmed by 3 bases and 4 bases, with 16 bases remaining between them. There are 16 residues in the CDR3. The germline gives CDR1 LNHDA, CDR2 SQIVND (reference sequence). TCRdb's copy holds only in-frame clones and misses some; the assay was immunoSEQ multiplex PCR. Of approximately 300,000 clones detected, 90% appear once; the ten largest clones hold under 7%. Seattle researchers signed up patients amid active infection and tracked them longitudinally. This TCR was recovered from a woman in her twenties or thirties with COVID-19, enrolled during active disease. The sample comprised peripheral blood. The chain is built from TRBV19 and TRBJ2-1, with a possible D match to TRBD1 (6 bases). CDR3 region: CASSMRRTEIYNEQFF. DNA for the CDR3: TGTGCCAGTAGTATGCGTCGGACAGAGATTTACAATGAGCAGTTCTTC. The full variable domain, completed using reference TRBV19 and TRBJ2-1, is DGGITQSPKYLFRKEGQNVTLSCEQNLNHDAMYWYRQDPGQGLRLIYYSQIVNDFQKGDIAEGYSVSREKKESFPLTVTSAQKNPTAFYLCASSMRRTEIYNEQFFGPGTRLTVL.